This section outlines one T cell receptor (beta chain) sequence together with its context. This clone was counted a few times. There is no known antigen for this receptor. Base qualities are not recorded, but no much larger clone differs from it by a single base. Genomic DNA was isolated from the sorted cells so that the TCRbeta CDR3 region could be sequenced. TCRbeta CDR3 regions were sequenced using the immunoSEQ Assay. The source is immuneACCESS, and TCRdb retained only in-frame sequences with V and J called. Part of the clones is not carried over; for the studies checked, unresolved V genes explain less than half of this, and the remainder is unexplained. The sample table contains 30,000 or so clones; only one count was recorded for over 60% of them. More than 14% of the sample lies in the top ten. The data are from a study of OX40 agonist ivuxolimab in advanced cancers. For context, the study as a whole: Ivuxolimab was a fully human IgG2 agonistic monoclonal antibody targeting the costimulatory receptor OX40 (CD134). Intravenous ivuxolimab was administered to patients every 2 weeks at six dose levels: 0.01, 0.1, 0.3, 1.5, 3 and 10 mg/kg. Among the approximately 54 dose-escalation patients, around 19 had hepatocellular carcinoma, approximately 15 melanoma, 9 renal cell carcinoma and 9 head and neck cancer. A male proportion of 82.7% and a mean age of approximately 58 years, ranging from about 20 to 80, were recorded for the dose-escalation cohort. Patients were allowed to have had prior anti-PD-1, anti-PD-L1 or anti-CTLA-4 therapy, and 40% of the dose-escalation patients had been treated with checkpoint inhibitors. Partial responses occurred in three dose-escalation patients, of whom one had hepatocellular carcinoma and two had cutaneous melanoma. Peripheral TCRbeta sequencing aimed to test whether ivuxolimab altered TCR sequence diversity and caused clonal T-cell expansion. The paper reports the monotherapy dose-escalation portion (N of about 47 patients) of the phase I ivuxolimab trial. The investigation overall reported the following: In the 0.1-3.0 mg/kg groups, partial responders had among the lowest normalized peripheral clonal expansion, particularly in CD8+ T cells. At doses from 0.1 to 3.0 mg/kg, clonal expansion was seen in both CD4+ and CD8+ blood T cells between baseline and week 6. The antigen specificity of the peripheral T cells that underwent clonal expansion was not determined. Low levels of normalized T-cell clonal expansion were also shown by some nonresponding patients. After ivuxolimab, more expanded clones were found on average in CD8+ T cells than in CD4+ T cells.

CDR1 and CDR2, looked up from the germline V gene, are SNHLY and FYNNEI. The cysteine opens and the phenylalanine closes a CDR3 of 14 amino acids. Only the CDR3 part of the read is kept: 42 bases, read in frame from the first base. Trimming at the junction amounts to 7 bases on V and 0 bases on J, and the germline ends lie 13 bases apart. The trial excluded patients who had a history of autoimmune disease or were on systemic immunosuppression. Peripheral blood for TCR sequencing was drawn from every dose cohort at baseline, at cycle 4 day 1 and at cycle 7 day 1. The samples were drawn from a first-in-human, open-label, multicenter phase I dose-escalation trial of ivuxolimab. The trial enrolled adults with locally advanced or metastatic head and neck squamous cell, hepatocellular, melanoma or renal cell carcinoma. CD4+ and CD8+ T cells were sorted separately from peripheral blood before TCR sequencing.

The rearrangement combines TRBV2 with TRBJ2-7; the D gene lacks a confident call. Sample: CD4+ or CD8+ T cells sorted from blood, taken in a trial of the OX40 agonist ivuxolimab. The sequence derives from an adult with an advanced solid tumor such as melanoma, head and neck, liver or kidney cancer. The nucleotide sequence reads TGTGCCAGCAACAAGTTCAGAGACTCCTACGAGCAGTACTTC. It specifies CASNKFRDSYEQYF. Full variable domain (CDR3 extended with the reference TRBV2 and TRBJ2-7 proteins): EPEVTQTPSHQVTQMGQEVILRCVPISNHLYFYWYRQILGQKVEFLVSFYNNEISEKSEIFDDQFSVERPDGSNFTLKIRSTKLEDSAMYFCASNKFRDSYEQYFGPGTRLTVT.